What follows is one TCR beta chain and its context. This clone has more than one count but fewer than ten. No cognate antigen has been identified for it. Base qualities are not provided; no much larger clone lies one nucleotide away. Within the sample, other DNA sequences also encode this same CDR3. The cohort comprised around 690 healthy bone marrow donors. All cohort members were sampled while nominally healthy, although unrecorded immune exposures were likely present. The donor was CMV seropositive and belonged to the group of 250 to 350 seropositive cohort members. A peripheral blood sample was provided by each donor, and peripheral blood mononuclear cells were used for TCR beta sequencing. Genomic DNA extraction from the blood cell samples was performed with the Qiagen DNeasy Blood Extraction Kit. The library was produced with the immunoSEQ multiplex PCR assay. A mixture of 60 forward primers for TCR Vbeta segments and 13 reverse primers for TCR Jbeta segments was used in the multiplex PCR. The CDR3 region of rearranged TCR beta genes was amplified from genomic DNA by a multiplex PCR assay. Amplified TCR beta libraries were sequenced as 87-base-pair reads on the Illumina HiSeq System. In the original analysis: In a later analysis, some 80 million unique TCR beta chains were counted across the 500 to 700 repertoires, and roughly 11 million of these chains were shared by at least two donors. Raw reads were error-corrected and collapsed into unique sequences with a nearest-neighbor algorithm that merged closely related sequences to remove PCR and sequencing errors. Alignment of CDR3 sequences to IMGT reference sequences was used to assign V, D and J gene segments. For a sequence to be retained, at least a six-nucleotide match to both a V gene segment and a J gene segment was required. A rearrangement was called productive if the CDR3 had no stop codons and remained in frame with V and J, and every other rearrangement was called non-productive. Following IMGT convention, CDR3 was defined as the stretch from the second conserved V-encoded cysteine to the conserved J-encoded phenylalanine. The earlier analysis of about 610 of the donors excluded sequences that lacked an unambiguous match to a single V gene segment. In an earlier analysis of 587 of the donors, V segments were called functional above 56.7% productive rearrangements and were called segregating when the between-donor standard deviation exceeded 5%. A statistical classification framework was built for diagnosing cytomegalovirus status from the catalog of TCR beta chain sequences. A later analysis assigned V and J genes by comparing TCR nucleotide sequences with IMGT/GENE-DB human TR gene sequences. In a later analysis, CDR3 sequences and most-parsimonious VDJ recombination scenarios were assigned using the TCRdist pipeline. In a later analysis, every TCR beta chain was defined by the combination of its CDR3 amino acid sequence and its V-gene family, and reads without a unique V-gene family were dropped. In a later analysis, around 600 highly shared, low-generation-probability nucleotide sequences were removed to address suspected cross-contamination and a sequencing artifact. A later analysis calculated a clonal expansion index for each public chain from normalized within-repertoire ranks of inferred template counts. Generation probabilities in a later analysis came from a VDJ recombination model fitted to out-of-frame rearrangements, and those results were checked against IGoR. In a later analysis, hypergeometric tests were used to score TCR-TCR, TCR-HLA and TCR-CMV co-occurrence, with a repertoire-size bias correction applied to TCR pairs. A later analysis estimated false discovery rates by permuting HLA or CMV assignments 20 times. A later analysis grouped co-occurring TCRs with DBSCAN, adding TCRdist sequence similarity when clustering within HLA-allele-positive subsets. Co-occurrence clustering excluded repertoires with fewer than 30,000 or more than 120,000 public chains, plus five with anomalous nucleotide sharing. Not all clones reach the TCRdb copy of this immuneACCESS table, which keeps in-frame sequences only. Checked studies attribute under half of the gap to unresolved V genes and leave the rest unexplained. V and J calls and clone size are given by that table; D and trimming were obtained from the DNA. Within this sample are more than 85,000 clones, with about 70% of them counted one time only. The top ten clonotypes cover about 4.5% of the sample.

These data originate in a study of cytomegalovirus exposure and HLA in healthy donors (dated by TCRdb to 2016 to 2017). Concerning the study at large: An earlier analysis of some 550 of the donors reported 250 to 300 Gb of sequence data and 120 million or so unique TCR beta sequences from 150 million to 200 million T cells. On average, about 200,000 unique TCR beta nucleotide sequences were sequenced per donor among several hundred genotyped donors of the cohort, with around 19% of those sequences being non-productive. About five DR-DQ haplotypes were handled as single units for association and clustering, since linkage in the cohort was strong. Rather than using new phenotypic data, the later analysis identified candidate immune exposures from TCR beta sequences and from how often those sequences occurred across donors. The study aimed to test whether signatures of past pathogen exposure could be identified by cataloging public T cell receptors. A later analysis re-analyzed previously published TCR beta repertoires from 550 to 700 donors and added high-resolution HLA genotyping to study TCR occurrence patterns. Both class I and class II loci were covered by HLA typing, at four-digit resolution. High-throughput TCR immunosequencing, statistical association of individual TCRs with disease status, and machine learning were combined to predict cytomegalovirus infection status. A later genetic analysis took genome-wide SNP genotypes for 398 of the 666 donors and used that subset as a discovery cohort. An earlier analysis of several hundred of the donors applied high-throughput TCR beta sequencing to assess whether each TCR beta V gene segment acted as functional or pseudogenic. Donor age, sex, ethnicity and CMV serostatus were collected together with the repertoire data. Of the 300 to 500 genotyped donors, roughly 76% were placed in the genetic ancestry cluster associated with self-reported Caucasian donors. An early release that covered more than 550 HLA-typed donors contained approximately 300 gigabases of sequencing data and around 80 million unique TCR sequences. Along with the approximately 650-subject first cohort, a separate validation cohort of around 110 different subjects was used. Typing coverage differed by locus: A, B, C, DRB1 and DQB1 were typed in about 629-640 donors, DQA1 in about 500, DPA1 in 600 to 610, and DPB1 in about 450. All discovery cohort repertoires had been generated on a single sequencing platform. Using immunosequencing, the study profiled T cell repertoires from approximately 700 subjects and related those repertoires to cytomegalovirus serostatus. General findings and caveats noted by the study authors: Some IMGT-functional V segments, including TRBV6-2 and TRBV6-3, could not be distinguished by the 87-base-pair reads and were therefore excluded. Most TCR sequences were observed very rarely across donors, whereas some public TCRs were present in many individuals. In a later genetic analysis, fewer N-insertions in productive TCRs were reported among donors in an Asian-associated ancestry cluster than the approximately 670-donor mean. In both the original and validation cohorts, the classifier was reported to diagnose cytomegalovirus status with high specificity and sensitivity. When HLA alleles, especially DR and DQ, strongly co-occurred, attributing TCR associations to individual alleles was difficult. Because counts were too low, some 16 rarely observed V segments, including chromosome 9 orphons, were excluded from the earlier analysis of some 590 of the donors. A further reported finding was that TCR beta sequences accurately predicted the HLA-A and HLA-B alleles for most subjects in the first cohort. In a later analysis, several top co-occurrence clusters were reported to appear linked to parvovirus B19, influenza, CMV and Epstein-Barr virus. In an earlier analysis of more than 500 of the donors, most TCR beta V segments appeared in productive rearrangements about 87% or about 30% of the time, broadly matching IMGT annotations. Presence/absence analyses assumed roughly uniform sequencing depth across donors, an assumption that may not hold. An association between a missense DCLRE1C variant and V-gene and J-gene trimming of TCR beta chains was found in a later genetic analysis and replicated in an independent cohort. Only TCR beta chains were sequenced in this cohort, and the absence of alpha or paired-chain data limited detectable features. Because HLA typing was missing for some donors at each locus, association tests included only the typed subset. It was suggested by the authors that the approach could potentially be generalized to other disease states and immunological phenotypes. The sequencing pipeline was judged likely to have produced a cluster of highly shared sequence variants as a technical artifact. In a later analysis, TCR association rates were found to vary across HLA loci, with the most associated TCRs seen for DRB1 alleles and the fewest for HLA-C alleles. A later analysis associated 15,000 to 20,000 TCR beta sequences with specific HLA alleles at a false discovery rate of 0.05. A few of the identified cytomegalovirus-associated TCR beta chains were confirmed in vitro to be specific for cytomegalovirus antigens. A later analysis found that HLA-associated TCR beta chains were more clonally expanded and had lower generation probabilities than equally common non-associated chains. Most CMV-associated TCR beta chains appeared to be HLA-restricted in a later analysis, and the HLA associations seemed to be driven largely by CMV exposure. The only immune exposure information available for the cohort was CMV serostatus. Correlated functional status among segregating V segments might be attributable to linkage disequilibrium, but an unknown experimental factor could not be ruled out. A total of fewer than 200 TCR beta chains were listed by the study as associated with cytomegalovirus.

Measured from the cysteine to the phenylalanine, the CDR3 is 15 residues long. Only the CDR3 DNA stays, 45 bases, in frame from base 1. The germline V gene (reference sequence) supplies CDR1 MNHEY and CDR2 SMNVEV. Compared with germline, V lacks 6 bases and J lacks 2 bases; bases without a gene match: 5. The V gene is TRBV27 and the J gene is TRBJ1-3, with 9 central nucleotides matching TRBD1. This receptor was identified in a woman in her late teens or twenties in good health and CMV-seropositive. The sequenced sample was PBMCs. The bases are TGTGCCAGCAGCCTAAGACAGGGGGCTGGAAACACCATATATTTT. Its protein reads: CASSLRQGAGNTIYF.